The T cell receptor (beta chain) under discussion was sequenced for a study of identical twins. cDNA molecules carried unique molecular identifiers, and template switching added a universal primer site. TCRdb re-called the 5' RACE reads through MiXCR, storing one row per CDR3 protein. The profile shows approximately 670,000 distinct CDR3 sequences, 5.5% to 6.5% of them singletons. Donors uniformly comprised healthy Caucasians. The table lists this clonotype with a few counts. The antigen remains undetermined. Broader study findings: Insertions were reduced in abundant cord blood beta clonotypes but not in memory repertoires. Researchers reported weaker excess twin sharing in beta out-of-frame sequences.

The trim removed 0 bases at V and 6 bases at J, leaving 1 base unmatched. Germline CDR1 is KGHDR and CDR2 is SFDVKD. The CDR3 spans 14 residues. The TCR comes from a man in his late teens or twenties in good health. The sequencing sample was made of naive T cells sorted from blood. The chain couples TRBV24-1 to TRBJ1-2; 9 bases match TRBD1. The CDR3 DNA is TGTGCCACCAGTGATTTGGGACAGGGGCATGGCTACACCTTC. This codes for CATSDLGQGHGYTF.